This T cell receptor (beta chain) was observed in a study of blood T cells in healthy people across ages (dated by TCRdb to about 2015). As for the study more broadly: In model experiments, roughly one uniquely barcoded TCR beta cDNA molecule per two T cells was captured by template switching. Using deep sequencing normalized with unique cDNA molecular identifiers, the study measured how TCR beta repertoire diversity changes with age. Donors were grouped into four age groups: young (average roughly 16 years), middle-aged (approximately 41), aged (about 59) and long-lived (approximately 75). To avoid experimental bias, donors of different ages were randomly spread across the sequencing lanes. Using the same blood draw, the study looked at two additional independent replicas of 1 million unique cDNA reads for two donors, one aged 18 to 30 and the other aged 80 or older. Broader findings and caveats from the paper: Compared with the aged group, more naive CD4+ T cells, fewer expanded clones and increased TCR diversity were shown by the long-lived group, suggesting age selection. A strong correlation was found between observed TCR beta diversity and the percentage of naive T cells measured by flow cytometry. Estimates of total diversity from one million sequenced T cells were regarded as lower bounds and underestimates. As age increased, observed TCR beta diversity per million T cells dropped in a roughly linear way, and a significant reduction was already evident by age 40. Because the CMV infection status of the donors was unknown, age-related changes in expanded clonotypes may potentially have been confounded. Since profiling was done on bulk unsorted PBMCs, naive and antigen-experienced compartments could not be conclusively compared.

Receptor amplification or capture employed 5' RACE. Sequencing was performed on an Illumina HiSeq 2500. A second PCR of roughly 6 to 12 cycles was run with a J-beta primer mix and a sample-barcoded 5' primer. A template-switch 5' adaptor carrying 12 random nucleotides introduced a unique molecular identifier onto each TCR beta cDNA molecule. Each sample yielded at least 2.5 million CDR3-containing paired-end reads. First-strand cDNA synthesis was performed from all RNA using the Mint cDNA synthesis kit, with priming by a TRBC-specific oligonucleotide. After uracil-DNA glycosylase treatment, a first 18-cycle PCR used universal primers M1SS and BC2_uni_R on all cDNA. The authors' analysis ran thus. Each sample was normalized by randomly selecting 1 million high-quality reads, each carrying a distinct molecular identifier. Instead of being binned into consensus sequences, reads that shared molecular identifiers were thrown out. MiTCR, with a Q25 quality threshold and the strictest error-elimination algorithm, was used for CDR3 identification, clonotype clustering and error correction. A nonparametric unseen species model with Euler transformation was used to estimate a lower bound on total TCR beta diversity. TCRdb trimmed public reads at Q25 via fastp, called clones via MiXCR and kept in-frame beta chains. Duplicate CDR3 protein sequences are folded into a single record with the most common DNA and genes. For this entry, the V and J calls and clone size follow TCRdb and not the study's own pipeline. Across this sample there are 1.5 million to 1.8 million distinct CDR3 sequences, with roughly two fifths seen only once. The top ten hold over 3.5% of the sample.

The donors were 40 or so Caucasian individuals from Russia, aged roughly 6 to 100 years, who were systemically healthy. Each donor gave 8 to 10 milliliters of peripheral blood, drawn into EDTA-treated Vacutainer tubes. Ficoll-Paque density-gradient centrifugation was used to isolate PBMCs, with at least 6 million per sample. Total RNA was extracted from PBMCs with Trizol reagent, with at least 6 micrograms obtained per sample. For every donor, an aliquot of PBMCs went through flow cytometry to measure the percentages of naive CD45RAhigh/CD27high T cells. On this clonotype itself: Its antigen remains unidentified. No base qualities exist here, and no much larger clone lies one base off it.

Trimming takes 0 bases from V and 4 bases from J, and the germline ends sit 15 bases apart. Measured from the cysteine to the phenylalanine, the CDR3 is 16 residues long. Of all the DNA, just the CDR3 is kept, 48 bases in frame from base 1. The germline V gene encodes CDR1 SGHTA and CDR2 FQGNSA. Sample: blood. The chain uses TRBV7-2 and TRBJ1-2; the D region possibly corresponds to TRBD1 (5 bases align). The receptor comes from a woman aged 18-29 years in good health. The CDR3 in this case is CASSLATGALGYGYTF. The sequenced DNA: TGTGCCAGCAGCTTAGCGACTGGGGCATTGGGCTATGGCTACACCTTC.